Shown below are 20 T cell receptor beta chains from a single sample sequenced in a study of blood T cell repertoires in COVID-19. TCRdb keeps only in-frame clones here, not all; method: immunoSEQ multiplex PCR. The sample includes fewer than 250,000 clones, approximately 88% of them seen just once. What was sequenced was PBMCs or T cells enriched from blood (not recorded which). These receptors all stem from a woman aged 25-40 years who had been exposed to COVID-19.

This clone was detected only a few times. The chain uses TRBV30 and TRBJ2-3, with 14 bases that match TRBD2. Germline CDR1 reads GTSNPN; CDR2 reads SVGIG (reference sequence). Unmatched junction bases numbered 7, after V lost 3 bases and J lost 8 bases. CDR3 length: 15 amino acids. The chain's CDR3 is CAWRGLAGDRGTQYF. For the CDR3, the DNA is TGTGCCTGGAGGGGACTAGCGGGAGATCGGGGTACGCAGTATTTT.

Here the CDR3 DNA reads TGCAGTGCTAGTATAGCGGCGGGGTACGAGCAGTACTTC. This encodes CSASIAAGYEQYF. The gene calls are TRBV20-1 and TRBJ2-7, with a tentative D call TRBD2 (6 bases). This CDR3 contains 13 residues. Germline loops: CDR1 DFQATT, CDR2 SNEGSKA (reference sequence). Deletions cut 3 bases from V and 4 bases from J, with 13 bases between.

This clone occurred once. The rearrangement joins TRBV4-1 to TRBJ2-1; 9 bases fit TRBD2. Germline V gene sequence: CDR1 MGHRA, CDR2 YSYEKL. This CDR3 contains 17 residues. The J segment lost 0 bases and the V segment lost 4 bases, leaving 7 bases of the junction unmatched. CDR3 region: CASSLGLARSSYNEQFF. The CDR3, as DNA: TGCGCCAGCAGCCTTGGACTAGCGAGGAGCTCCTACAATGAGCAGTTCTTC.

This chain uses TRBV21-1 with TRBJ2-1; the D call TRBD2 from the table was never checked on the DNA. TRBV21-1 is an annotated pseudogene. CDR3 length: 17 residues. The DNA for the CDR3 is TGTGCCAGCAGCAAAGGAACTAGCGGGAACCTACGCAATGAGCAGTTCTTC. Protein: CASSKGTSGNLRNEQFF.

The chain combines TRBV10-2 with TRBJ2-1; 8 bases line up with TRBD2. CDR1 and CDR2 (germline): WSHSY, SAAADI. This CDR3 comprises 14 residues. V lost 4 bases and J lost 10; bases outside the gene matches: 9. The CDR3 spells CASSVSRLAWEQFF. In DNA form, the CDR3 reads TGCGCCAGCAGTGTCTCAAGACTAGCGTGGGAGCAGTTCTTC.

This chain uses TRBV7-2 with TRBJ1-1, with D perhaps TRBD1 (5 bases). Germline CDR1 SGHTA, CDR2 FQGNSA. CDR3 size: 11 residues. Trimming cost V 6 bases and J 8 bases, with 10 bases left between them. The CDR3 DNA is TGTGCCAGCAGACGACAGCAAGAAGCTTTCTTT. Protein product: CASRRQQEAFF.

The chain combines TRBV7-2 with TRBJ2-3; D might be TRBD2 (5 bases). This CDR3 has 16 amino acids. The germline V gene encodes CDR1 SGHTA and CDR2 FQGNSA. V was clipped by 5 bases and J by 4 bases, with 19 bases between them. The CDR3 protein is CASSPDYTRNPDTQYF. In DNA form, the CDR3 reads TGTGCCAGCAGCCCCGACTACACCCGCAACCCAGATACGCAGTATTTT.

This chain's CDR3 is CASSLRGPLVRSYEQFF. The DNA for the CDR3 is TGTGCCAGCAGCTTAAGAGGGCCACTAGTCCGGTCCTATGAGCAGTTCTTC. This sequence joins TRBV7-2 and TRBJ2-1; a weak D match, TRBD2 (5 bases). The V end lost 2 bases, the J end lost 8 bases, and 22 bases lay between the germline ends. This CDR3 comprises 17 residues. In germline, CDR1 is SGHTA, CDR2 FQGNSA.

This chain uses TRBV6-1 with TRBJ2-4; D may be TRBD1 (5 bases). CDR3 length equals 15 residues. V was pared by 0 bases and J by 7 bases, with 13 bases between. Looked up from germline, CDR1 is MNHNS and CDR2 is SASEGT. The CDR3 here is CASSEAGQAWNIQYF. Written as DNA, the CDR3 is TGTGCCAGCAGTGAAGCGGGGCAGGCCTGGAACATTCAGTACTTC.

V gene TRBV3-1 (or the pseudogene TRBV3-2) combines with J gene TRBJ1-4, with 7 bases identical to TRBD1. In germline, CDR1 is LGHDT, CDR2 YNNKEL (reference sequence). The CDR3 contains 14 residues. J gave up 7 bases and V 1 base, and 3 bases lay outside the gene matches. CDR3: CASSQGGGPEKLFF. As DNA, the CDR3 is TGTGCCAGCAGCCAAGGAGGGGGCCCTGAAAAACTGTTTTTT.

The genes are TRBV7-2 and TRBJ2-1; weak D call: TRBD1 (5 bases). In germline, CDR1 is SGHTA, CDR2 FQGNSA. This CDR3 is built from 13 residues. Trimming removed 6 bases at V and 4 bases at J, with 10 bases between. As DNA, the CDR3 is TGTGCCAGCAGACCGGACACGTACAATGAGCAGTTCTTC. Translated, it gives CASRPDTYNEQFF.

V usage is TRBV6-5 and J usage is TRBJ1-1; 9 positions agree with TRBD1. J gave up 4 bases and V 0 bases, and 6 bases lay outside the gene matches. CDR1 is MNHEY and CDR2 is SVGAGI in the germline V gene. This CDR3 is 16 amino acids long. CDR3 residues: CASSYSSQGAVTEAFF. The CDR3 nucleotides read TGTGCCAGCAGTTACTCTTCACAGGGGGCGGTCACTGAAGCTTTCTTT.

V and J are TRBV11-2 and TRBJ2-7; 10 positions agree with TRBD2. Germline V gene data show CDR1 as SGHAT and CDR2 as FQNNGV. This CDR3 spans 14 amino acids. Losses at the gene ends were 4 bases for V and 4 bases for J; bases not matched to a gene: 4. This CDR3 is CASSSTSGPYEQYF. The CDR3, as DNA: TGTGCCAGCAGCTCGACTAGCGGGCCGTACGAGCAGTACTTC.

The V gene is TRBV28, the J gene TRBJ1-2; no reliable D call. This CDR3 contains 13 residues. Trimming stripped 8 bases from V and 4 bases from J, with 14 bases between. Per the germline V gene, CDR1 is MDHEN and CDR2 is SYDVKM. The CDR3 here is CASLQANFYGYTF. CDR3 sequence (DNA): TGTGCCAGCCTCCAGGCGAACTTCTATGGCTACACCTTC.

The rearrangement joins TRBV18 to TRBJ1-1; D uncertain. This CDR3 is 12 amino acids long. Per the germline V gene, CDR1 is KGHSH and CDR2 is LQKENI. The ends were cut back, 6 bases at V and 0 bases at J, with 5 bases in the middle. The CDR3 loop is CASSGLNTEAFF. CDR3 DNA sequence: TGTGCCAGCTCTGGCCTGAACACTGAAGCTTTCTTT.

The chain links TRBV5-4 to TRBJ2-1; 15 positions match TRBD2. From germline, CDR1 is SGHNT and CDR2 YYREEE (reference sequence). V was pared by 4 bases and J by 7 bases, with 12 bases of the junction left unmatched. This CDR3 is 18 amino acids long. Here the CDR3 DNA reads TGTGCCAGCAGCCAAAACCCCCCCGGGACTAGCGGGAGGAATGAGCAGTTCTTC. It specifies CASSQNPPGTSGRNEQFF.

The genes are TRBV5-6 and TRBJ2-7, with D perhaps TRBD2 (5 bases). The CDR3 loop spans 17 amino acids. Per the germline V gene, CDR1 is SGHDT and CDR2 is YYEEEE. The ends were cut back, 0 bases at V and 0 bases at J, with 16 bases in the middle. CDR3 residues: CASSLAGGLQPSYEQYF. The CDR3 region has the DNA TGTGCCAGCAGCTTGGCAGGCGGGTTGCAGCCCTCCTACGAGCAGTACTTC.

The gene calls are TRBV7-9 and TRBJ1-4; D call uncertain. V was cut by 3 bases and J by 1 base, with 6 bases left in between. The CDR3 contains 14 residues. Looked up from germline, CDR1 is SEHNR and CDR2 is FQNEAQ (reference sequence). DNA for the CDR3: TGTGCCAGCAGCTTGCCGGGAACTAATGAAAAACTGTTTTTT. It codes for CASSLPGTNEKLFF.

The chain combines TRBV4-1 with TRBJ2-1, with D unresolved. The germline V gene encodes CDR1 MGHRA and CDR2 YSYEKL. The CDR3 contains 14 residues. Trimming cost V 4 bases and J 8 bases, with 15 bases left between them. The CDR3 sequence is CASSLITSGDEQFF. The CDR3 bases are TGCGCCAGCAGCCTTATCACATCAGGCGATGAGCAGTTCTTC.

For the CDR3, the DNA is TGTGCCAGTAGTACGACAGGGGGTGGGCAGCCCCAGCATTTT. Translated: CASSTTGGGQPQHF. The chain recombines TRBV19 with TRBJ1-5; 9 bases are a match to TRBD1. The germline CDR1 and CDR2 sequences are LNHDA and SQIVND (reference sequence). The CDR3 length is 14 residues. Germline trimming cut 4 bases from V and 7 bases from J; bases unmatched to any gene: 5.